The source of this T cell receptor beta chain is a study of blood T cell repertoires in COVID-19. Looking at the study overall: Collection of acute and convalescent COVID-19 samples took place in the United States, Italy and Spain. PBMCs, B-cell-depleted T cells, or T cells provided the cDNA or gDNA that made up the material.

Per germline, CDR1 SGHTA and CDR2 FQGNSA. The CDR3 contains 16 residues. The V segment lost 5 bases and the J segment 8 bases; nucleotides outside the gene matches: 11. Original analysis: Amplification from reference gene primers served as the basis for estimated nucleated cell counts. Profiling relied on immunoSEQ multiplex PCR, and the TCRdb table lists in-frame clones only, not all of them. V and J calls and clone size come straight from that table; D and trimming were deduced from the DNA. The sample lists roughly 150,000 clones; more than 75% were seen once. While infection was still active, Seattle patients were enrolled and then followed longitudinally.

Sequenced input: peripheral blood. The gene calls are TRBV7-2 and TRBJ2-2, with 10 bases fitting TRBD2. The sequence derives from a man between 18 and 35 years old with COVID-19, enrolled during active disease. CDR3 DNA sequence: TGTGCCAGCAGCCCCAAGCGGGAGGGCCATAGGGGGGAGCTGTTTTTT. It encodes CASSPKREGHRGELFF.